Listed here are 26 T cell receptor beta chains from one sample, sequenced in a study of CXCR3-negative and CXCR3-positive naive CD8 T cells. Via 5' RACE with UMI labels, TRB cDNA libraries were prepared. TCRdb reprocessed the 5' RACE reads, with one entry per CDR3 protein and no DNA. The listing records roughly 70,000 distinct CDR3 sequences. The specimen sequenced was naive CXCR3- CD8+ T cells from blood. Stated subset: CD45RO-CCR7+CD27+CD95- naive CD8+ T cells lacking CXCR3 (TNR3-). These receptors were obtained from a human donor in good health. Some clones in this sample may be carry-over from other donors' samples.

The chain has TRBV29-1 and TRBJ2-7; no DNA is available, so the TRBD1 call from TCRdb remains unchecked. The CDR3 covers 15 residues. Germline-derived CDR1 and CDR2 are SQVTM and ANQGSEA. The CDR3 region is CSVLGVPGQDYEQYF.

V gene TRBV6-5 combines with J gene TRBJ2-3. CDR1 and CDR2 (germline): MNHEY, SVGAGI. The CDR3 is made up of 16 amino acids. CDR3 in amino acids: CASSYSFIRGTDTQYF.

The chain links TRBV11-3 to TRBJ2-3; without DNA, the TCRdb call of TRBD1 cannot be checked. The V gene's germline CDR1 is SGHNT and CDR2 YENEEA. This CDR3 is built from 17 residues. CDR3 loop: CASSLSSGTGVTDTQYF. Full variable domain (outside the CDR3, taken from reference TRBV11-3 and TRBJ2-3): EAGVVQSPRYKIIEKKQPVAFWCNPISGHNTLYWYLQNLGQGPELLIRYENEEAVDDSQLPKDRFSAERLKGVDSTLKIQPAELGDSAVYLCASSLSSGTGVTDTQYFGPGTRLTVL.

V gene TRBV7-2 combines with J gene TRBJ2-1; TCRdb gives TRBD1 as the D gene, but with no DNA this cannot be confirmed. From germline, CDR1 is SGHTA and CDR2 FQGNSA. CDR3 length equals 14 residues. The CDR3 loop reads CASSLAPVVYEQFF.

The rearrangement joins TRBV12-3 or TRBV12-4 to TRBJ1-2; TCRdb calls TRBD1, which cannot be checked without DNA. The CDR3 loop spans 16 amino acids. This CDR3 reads CASSYSGTGAKGGYTF.

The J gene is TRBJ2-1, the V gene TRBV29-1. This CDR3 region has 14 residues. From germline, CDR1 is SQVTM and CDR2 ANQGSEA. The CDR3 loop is CSVEGLASYNEQFF.

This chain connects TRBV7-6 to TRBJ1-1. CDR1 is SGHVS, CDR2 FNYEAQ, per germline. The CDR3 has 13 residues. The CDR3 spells CASSLGTRTEAFF.

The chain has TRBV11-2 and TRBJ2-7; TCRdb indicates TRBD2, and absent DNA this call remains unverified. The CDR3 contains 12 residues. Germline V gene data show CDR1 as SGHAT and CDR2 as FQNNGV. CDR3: CASSKTAETQYF.

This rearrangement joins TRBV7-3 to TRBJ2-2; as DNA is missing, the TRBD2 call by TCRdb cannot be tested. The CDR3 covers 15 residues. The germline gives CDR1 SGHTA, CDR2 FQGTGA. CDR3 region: CASSFGGAGTGELFF.

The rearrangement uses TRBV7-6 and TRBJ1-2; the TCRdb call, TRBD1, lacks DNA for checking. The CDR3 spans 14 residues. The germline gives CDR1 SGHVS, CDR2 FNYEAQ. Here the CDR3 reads CASSLSLGWGQVTF.

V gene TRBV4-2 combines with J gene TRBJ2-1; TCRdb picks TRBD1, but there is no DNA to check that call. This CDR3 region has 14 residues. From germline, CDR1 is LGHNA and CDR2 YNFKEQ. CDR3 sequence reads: CASSQGTGRNEQFF.

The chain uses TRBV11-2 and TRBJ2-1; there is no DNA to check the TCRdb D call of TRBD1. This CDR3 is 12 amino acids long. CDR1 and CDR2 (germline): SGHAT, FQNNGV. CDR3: CASSLQGNEQFF.

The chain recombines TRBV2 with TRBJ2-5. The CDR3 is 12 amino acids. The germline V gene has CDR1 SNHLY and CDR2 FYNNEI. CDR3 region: CASSVRGETQYF.

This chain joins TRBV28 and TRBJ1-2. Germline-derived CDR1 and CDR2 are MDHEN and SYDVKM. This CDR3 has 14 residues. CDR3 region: CASSLYADRDGYTF.

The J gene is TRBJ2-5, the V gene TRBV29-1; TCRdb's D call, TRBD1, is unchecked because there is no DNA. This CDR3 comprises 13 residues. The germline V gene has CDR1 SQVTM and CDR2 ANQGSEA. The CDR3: CSVSPRGEETQYF.

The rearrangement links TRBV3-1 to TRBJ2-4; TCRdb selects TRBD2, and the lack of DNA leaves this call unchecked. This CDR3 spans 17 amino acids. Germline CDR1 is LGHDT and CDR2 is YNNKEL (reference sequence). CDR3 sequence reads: CASSQGLAGTAKNIQYF.

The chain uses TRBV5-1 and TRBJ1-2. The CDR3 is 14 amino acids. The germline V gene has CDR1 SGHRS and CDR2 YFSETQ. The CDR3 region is CASSLAVSLYGYTF.

This CDR3 reads CASSQDVGVLQTQYF. The gene calls are TRBV3-1 and TRBJ2-5. Looked up from germline, CDR1 is LGHDT and CDR2 is YNNKEL (reference sequence). This CDR3 spans 15 amino acids.

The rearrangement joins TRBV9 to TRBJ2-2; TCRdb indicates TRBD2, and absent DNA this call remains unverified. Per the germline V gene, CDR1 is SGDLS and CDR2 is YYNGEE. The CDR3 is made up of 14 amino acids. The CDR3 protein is CASSVDGEAGELFF.

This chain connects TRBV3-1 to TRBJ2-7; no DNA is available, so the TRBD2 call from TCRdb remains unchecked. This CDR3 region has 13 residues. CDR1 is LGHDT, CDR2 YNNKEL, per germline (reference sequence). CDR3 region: CASSHHRREEQYF.

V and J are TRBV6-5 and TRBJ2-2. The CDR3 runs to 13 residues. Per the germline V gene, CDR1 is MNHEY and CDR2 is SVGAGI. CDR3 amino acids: CASSFANTGELFF.

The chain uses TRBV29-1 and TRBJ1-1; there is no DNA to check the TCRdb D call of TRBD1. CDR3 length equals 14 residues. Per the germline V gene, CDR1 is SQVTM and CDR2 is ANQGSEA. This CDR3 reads CSFKAGPPGTEAFF.

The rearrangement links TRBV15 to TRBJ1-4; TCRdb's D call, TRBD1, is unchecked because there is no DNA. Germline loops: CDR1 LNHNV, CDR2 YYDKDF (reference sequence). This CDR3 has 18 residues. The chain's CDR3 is CATSKGRGRPLLNEKLFF.

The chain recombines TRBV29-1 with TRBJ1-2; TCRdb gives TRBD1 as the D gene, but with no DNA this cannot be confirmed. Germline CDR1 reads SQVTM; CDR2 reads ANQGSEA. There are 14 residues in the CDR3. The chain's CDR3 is CSVDGTERDYGYTF.

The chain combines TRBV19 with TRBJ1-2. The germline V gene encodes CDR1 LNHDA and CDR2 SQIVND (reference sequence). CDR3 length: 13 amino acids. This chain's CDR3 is CASSRRADYGYTF.

CDR3 amino acids: CASSSWLAGEFYNEQFF. The rearrangement uses TRBV5-1 and TRBJ2-1; TCRdb designates TRBD2, a call that cannot be tested without DNA. This CDR3 is built from 17 residues. CDR1 and CDR2 from the germline V gene are SGHRS and YFSETQ.